A selection of T cell receptor beta chains follows, all from one sample in a study of CD8 T cells in ankylosing spondylitis. Each CDR3 protein is one row after TCRdb ran MiXCR on the 5' RACE reads. The data hold approximately 100,000 distinct CDR3 sequences, with less than 25% observed a single time. Sequencing used synovial fluid, either unsorted or a sorted T cell fraction (not recorded which). The receptors shown here come from a male donor with ankylosing spondylitis. Both conserved end residues are part of each CDR3. The D gene is left open where the match is weak. For some rows the clone size is stated as once, few or many, or as a class when expanded; others skip it.

j_call: TRBJ1-2; d_call: NA; clone_size: few; v_call: TRBV20-1; cdr3_aa: CSARNPTILYGYTF; cdr3_nt: TGCAGTGCTAGAAACCCAACAATCTTATATGGCTACACCTTC
j_call: TRBJ1-5; d_call: NA; clone_size: NA; v_call: TRBV6-1; cdr3_aa: CASKGGRASNQPQHF; cdr3_nt: TGTGCCAGCAAGGGCGGGAGAGCTAGCAATCAGCCCCAGCATTTT
j_call: TRBJ1-6; d_call: TRBD1; clone_size: NA; v_call: TRBV2; cdr3_aa: CASSGRDSNSPLHF; cdr3_nt: TGTGCCAGCAGCGGACGGGACAGTAATTCACCCCTCCACTTT
j_call: TRBJ2-1; d_call: TRBD2; clone_size: once; v_call: TRBV12-3/TRBV12-4; cdr3_aa: CASSPAGGRNEQFF; cdr3_nt: TGTGCCAGCAGTCCAGCGGGAGGAAGGAATGAGCAGTTCTTC
j_call: TRBJ2-1; d_call: NA; clone_size: NA; v_call: TRBV20-1; cdr3_aa: CSARPIASWNEQFF; cdr3_nt: TGCAGTGCTAGACCTATTGCTAGCTGGAATGAGCAGTTCTTC
j_call: TRBJ2-5; d_call: TRBD2; clone_size: NA; v_call: TRBV12-5; cdr3_aa: CDSGPEGGSLGETQYF; cdr3_nt: TGTGATAGTGGTCCCGAGGGCGGGAGTTTAGGAGAGACCCAGTACTTC
j_call: TRBJ2-1; d_call: NA; clone_size: NA; v_call: TRBV7-2; cdr3_aa: CASSWGGDSSYNEQFF; cdr3_nt: TGTGCCAGCAGCTGGGGGGGCGATAGCTCCTACAATGAGCAGTTCTTC
j_call: TRBJ1-2; d_call: TRBD1; clone_size: NA; v_call: TRBV7-2; cdr3_aa: CASSTGTGYGYTF; cdr3_nt: TGTGCCAGCAGCACCGGGACAGGATATGGCTACACCTTC
j_call: TRBJ1-2; d_call: NA; clone_size: NA; v_call: TRBV12-3/TRBV12-4; cdr3_aa: CASSSGTGNYYGYTF; cdr3_nt: TGTGCCAGCAGTTCCGGAACAGGGAATTACTATGGCTACACCTTC
j_call: TRBJ1-1; d_call: NA; clone_size: few; v_call: TRBV7-9; cdr3_aa: CASSLSGQLNTEAFF; cdr3_nt: TGTGCCAGCAGCTTATCAGGACAGTTGAACACTGAAGCTTTCTTT
j_call: TRBJ2-1; d_call: NA; clone_size: few; v_call: TRBV6-5; cdr3_aa: CASSYSGLGCEQFF; cdr3_nt: TGTGCCAGCAGTTACTCGGGCCTGGGGTGTGAGCAGTTCTTC
j_call: TRBJ2-1; d_call: NA; clone_size: NA; v_call: TRBV10-1; cdr3_aa: CASSELYGSAGNEQFF; cdr3_nt: TGCGCCAGCAGTGAGCTATACGGCTCGGCCGGGAATGAGCAGTTCTTC
j_call: TRBJ1-5; d_call: NA; clone_size: many; v_call: TRBV18; cdr3_aa: CASSLGTGSNQPQHF; cdr3_nt: TGTGCCAGCTCACTCGGGACTGGGAGCAATCAGCCCCAGCATTTT
j_call: TRBJ2-3; d_call: NA; clone_size: NA; v_call: TRBV5-1; cdr3_aa: CASSLEADTQYF; cdr3_nt: TGCGCCAGCAGCTTGGAGGCAGATACGCAGTATTTT
j_call: TRBJ2-2; d_call: TRBD1; clone_size: NA; v_call: TRBV2; cdr3_aa: CASRGTGNTGELFF; cdr3_nt: TGTGCCAGCAGAGGGACAGGGAACACCGGGGAGCTGTTTTTT
j_call: TRBJ2-1; d_call: NA; clone_size: few; v_call: TRBV6-1; cdr3_aa: CASSENSVTEEFF; cdr3_nt: TGTGCCAGCAGTGAGAACTCGGTTACGGAGGAGTTCTTC
j_call: TRBJ2-7; d_call: TRBD1; clone_size: NA; v_call: TRBV19; cdr3_aa: CASSIQDRIYEQYF; cdr3_nt: TGTGCCAGTAGTATCCAGGACAGGATCTACGAGCAGTACTTC
j_call: TRBJ2-4; d_call: TRBD1; clone_size: many; v_call: TRBV3-1; cdr3_aa: CASSHEARGRTKNIQYF; cdr3_nt: TGTGCCAGCAGCCATGAGGCCAGGGGGCGAACCAAAAACATTCAGTACTTC
j_call: TRBJ2-3; d_call: NA; clone_size: many; v_call: TRBV30; cdr3_aa: CAWSGWYLKDTQYF; cdr3_nt: TGTGCCTGGAGTGGATGGTACCTCAAGGATACGCAGTATTTT
j_call: TRBJ2-2; d_call: TRBD1; clone_size: many; v_call: TRBV5-1; cdr3_aa: CASSLGQGTGELFF; cdr3_nt: TGCGCCAGCAGCTTGGGACAGGGCACCGGGGAGCTGTTTTTT
j_call: TRBJ1-1; d_call: NA; clone_size: NA; v_call: TRBV2; cdr3_aa: CASSVGDTLNTEAFF; cdr3_nt: TGTGCCAGCAGTGTTGGAGACACCCTGAACACTGAAGCTTTCTTT
j_call: TRBJ1-5; d_call: TRBD1; clone_size: medium-sized; v_call: TRBV3-1; cdr3_aa: CASSQEGTGGNNQPQHF; cdr3_nt: TGTGCCAGCAGCCAAGAGGGGACAGGGGGGAACAATCAGCCCCAGCATTTT
j_call: TRBJ1-3; d_call: NA; clone_size: few; v_call: TRBV12-3/TRBV12-4; cdr3_aa: CASRPGTSGNTIYF; cdr3_nt: TGTGCCAGCCGGCCGGGCACCTCTGGAAACACCATATATTTT
j_call: TRBJ1-5; d_call: NA; clone_size: few; v_call: TRBV12-3/TRBV12-4; cdr3_aa: CASSLDFGNQPQHF; cdr3_nt: TGTGCCAGCAGTTTAGACTTCGGCAATCAGCCCCAGCATTTT
j_call: TRBJ1-1; d_call: NA; clone_size: few; v_call: TRBV30; cdr3_aa: CAWTSRGANTEAFF; cdr3_nt: TGTGCCTGGACCTCACGGGGGGCTAACACTGAAGCTTTCTTT
j_call: TRBJ1-2; d_call: NA; clone_size: NA; v_call: TRBV7-9; cdr3_aa: CASSLEIQDSYTF; cdr3_nt: TGTGCCAGCAGCTTAGAAATACAGGACAGCTACACCTTC
j_call: TRBJ2-2; d_call: NA; clone_size: NA; v_call: TRBV10-1; cdr3_aa: CASSRNWGLGGELFF; cdr3_nt: TGCGCCAGCAGTAGGAATTGGGGCCTAGGTGGGGAGCTGTTTTTT
j_call: TRBJ1-1; d_call: NA; clone_size: few; v_call: TRBV11-2; cdr3_aa: CASSLVAGLATEAFF; cdr3_nt: TGTGCCAGCAGCTTAGTGGCGGGGCTGGCCACTGAAGCTTTCTTT
j_call: TRBJ2-1; d_call: NA; clone_size: NA; v_call: TRBV11-3; cdr3_aa: CASSLDGSGYHNEQFF; cdr3_nt: TGTGCCAGCAGCTTAGATGGGTCAGGGTATCACAATGAGCAGTTCTTC
j_call: TRBJ2-1; d_call: NA; clone_size: many; v_call: TRBV12-3/TRBV12-4; cdr3_aa: CASSPPGASYNEQFF; cdr3_nt: TGTGCCAGCAGTCCCCCGGGGGCATCCTACAATGAGCAGTTCTTC
j_call: TRBJ2-3; d_call: NA; clone_size: NA; v_call: TRBV6-1; cdr3_aa: CASTQRGREGTDTQYF; cdr3_nt: TGTGCCAGCACCCAGAGGGGCAGGGAGGGCACAGATACGCAGTATTTT
j_call: TRBJ2-3; d_call: TRBD2; clone_size: many; v_call: TRBV5-4; cdr3_aa: CASTITSGGDTDTQYF; cdr3_nt: TGTGCCAGCACCATTACTAGCGGGGGAGACACAGATACGCAGTATTTT
j_call: TRBJ1-4; d_call: TRBD1; clone_size: NA; v_call: TRBV27; cdr3_aa: CASSTHRQGTYEKLFF; cdr3_nt: TGTGCCAGCAGTACTCATCGACAGGGGACTTATGAAAAACTGTTTTTT
j_call: TRBJ1-1; d_call: NA; clone_size: NA; v_call: TRBV20-1; cdr3_aa: CSAAQSGAPTEAFF; cdr3_nt: TGCAGTGCCGCTCAATCGGGGGCGCCGACTGAAGCTTTCTTT
j_call: TRBJ2-1; d_call: NA; clone_size: few; v_call: TRBV7-8; cdr3_aa: CASSFSTVSYNEQFF; cdr3_nt: TGTGCCAGCAGCTTTTCGACGGTGTCCTACAATGAGCAGTTCTTC
j_call: TRBJ1-1; d_call: TRBD1; clone_size: few; v_call: TRBV5-1; cdr3_aa: CASLFGDREDTEAFF; cdr3_nt: TGCGCCAGCCTCTTTGGGGACAGGGAGGACACTGAAGCTTTCTTT
j_call: TRBJ2-3; d_call: NA; clone_size: NA; v_call: TRBV29-1; cdr3_aa: CSGYSTDTQYF; cdr3_nt: TGCAGCGGATATAGCACAGATACGCAGTATTTT
j_call: TRBJ1-2; d_call: NA; clone_size: many; v_call: TRBV4-2; cdr3_aa: CASSQGYGYTF; cdr3_nt: TGTGCCAGCAGCCAGGGCTATGGCTACACCTTC
j_call: TRBJ2-2; d_call: NA; clone_size: NA; v_call: TRBV11-3; cdr3_aa: CASSERNRAGLSGELFF; cdr3_nt: TGTGCCAGCAGCGAACGAAACCGGGCCGGATTGAGCGGGGAGCTGTTTTTT
j_call: TRBJ2-7; d_call: NA; clone_size: NA; v_call: TRBV29-1; cdr3_aa: CSVAVPRSYEQYF; cdr3_nt: TGCAGCGTTGCGGTCCCTAGATCCTACGAGCAGTACTTC
j_call: TRBJ1-1; d_call: NA; clone_size: NA; v_call: TRBV6-6; cdr3_aa: CASSPPAVEAFF; cdr3_nt: TGTGCCAGCAGCCCGCCGGCCGTAGAAGCTTTCTTT
j_call: TRBJ2-7; d_call: NA; clone_size: many; v_call: TRBV5-1; cdr3_aa: CASSPLGLYEQYF; cdr3_nt: TGCGCCAGCAGCCCGCTTGGCCTATACGAGCAGTACTTC
j_call: TRBJ2-1; d_call: NA; clone_size: many; v_call: TRBV3-1; cdr3_aa: CASSQDGQWNNEQFF; cdr3_nt: TGTGCCAGCAGCCAAGACGGCCAGTGGAACAATGAGCAGTTCTTC
j_call: TRBJ1-3; d_call: NA; clone_size: NA; v_call: TRBV11-2; cdr3_aa: CASSSSDYSGNTIYF; cdr3_nt: TGTGCCAGCAGCTCTTCGGACTACTCTGGAAACACCATATATTTT
j_call: TRBJ2-3; d_call: TRBD2; clone_size: many; v_call: TRBV11-2; cdr3_aa: CASSFGGSGRSTDTQYF; cdr3_nt: TGTGCCAGCAGCTTCGGCGGTAGCGGGCGCAGCACAGATACGCAGTATTTT
j_call: TRBJ2-5; d_call: NA; clone_size: many; v_call: TRBV18; cdr3_aa: CASSSTRQETQYF; cdr3_nt: TGTGCCAGCTCTTCTACTAGGCAAGAGACCCAGTACTTC
j_call: TRBJ2-5; d_call: NA; clone_size: NA; v_call: TRBV15; cdr3_aa: CATSRGISQETQYF; cdr3_nt: TGTGCCACCAGCAGAGGGATTAGCCAAGAGACCCAGTACTTC
j_call: TRBJ1-2; d_call: NA; clone_size: few; v_call: TRBV29-1; cdr3_aa: CSVEVGAGYTF; cdr3_nt: TGCAGCGTTGAAGTCGGGGCTGGCTACACCTTC